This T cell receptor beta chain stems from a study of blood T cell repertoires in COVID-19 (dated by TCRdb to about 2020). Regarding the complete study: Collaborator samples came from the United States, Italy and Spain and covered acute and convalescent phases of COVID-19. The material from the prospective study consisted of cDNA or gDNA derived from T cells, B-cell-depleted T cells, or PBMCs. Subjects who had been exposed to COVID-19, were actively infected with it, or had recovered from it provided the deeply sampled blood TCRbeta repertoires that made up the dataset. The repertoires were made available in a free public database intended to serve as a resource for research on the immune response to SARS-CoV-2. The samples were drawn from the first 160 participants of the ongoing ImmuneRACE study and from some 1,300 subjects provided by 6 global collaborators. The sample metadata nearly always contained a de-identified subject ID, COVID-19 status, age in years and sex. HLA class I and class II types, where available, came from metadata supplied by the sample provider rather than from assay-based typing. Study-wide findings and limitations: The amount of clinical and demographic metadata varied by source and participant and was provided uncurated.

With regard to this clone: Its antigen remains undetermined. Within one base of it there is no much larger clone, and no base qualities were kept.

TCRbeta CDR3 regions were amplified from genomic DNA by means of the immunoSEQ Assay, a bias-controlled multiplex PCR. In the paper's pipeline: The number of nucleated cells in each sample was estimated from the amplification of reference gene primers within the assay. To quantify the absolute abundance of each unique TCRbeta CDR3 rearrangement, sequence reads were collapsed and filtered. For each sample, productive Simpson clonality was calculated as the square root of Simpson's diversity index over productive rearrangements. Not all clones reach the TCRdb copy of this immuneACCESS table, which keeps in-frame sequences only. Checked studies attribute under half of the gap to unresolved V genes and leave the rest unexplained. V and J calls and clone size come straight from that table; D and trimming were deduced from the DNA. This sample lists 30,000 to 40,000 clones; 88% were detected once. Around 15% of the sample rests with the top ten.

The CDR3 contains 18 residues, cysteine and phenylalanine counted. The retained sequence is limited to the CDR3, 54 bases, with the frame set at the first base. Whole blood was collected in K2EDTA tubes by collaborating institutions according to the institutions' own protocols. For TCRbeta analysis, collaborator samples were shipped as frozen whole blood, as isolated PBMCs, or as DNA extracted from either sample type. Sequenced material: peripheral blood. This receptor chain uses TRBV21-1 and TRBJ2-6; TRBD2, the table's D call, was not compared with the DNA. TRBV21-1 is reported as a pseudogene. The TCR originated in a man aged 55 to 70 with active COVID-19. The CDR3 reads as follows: CASSKWLATTKSGSVLTF. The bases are TGTGCCAGCAGCAAGTGGCTAGCTACAACAAAGTCGGGCAGCGTCCTGACTTTC.